This T cell receptor beta chain was profiled in a study of Graves' ophthalmopathy and Graves' hyperthyroidism. Orbital computed tomography and thyroid ultrasound, along with TRAb, serum thyroxine and clinical symptoms, underpinned diagnosis. This clonotype was observed many times. Amplifying from RNA transcripts, the study obtained TCR beta CDR3 regions. The first-round RT-PCR employed HTBI primers together with the Qiagen OneStep RT-PCR kit. A multiplex PCR was then performed as the second round. TCRdb used MiXCR to reprocess the multiplex PCR reads, holding one entry per CDR3 protein. Counted here are 200,000 to 250,000 distinct CDR3 sequences, 20% to 25% occurring once; the ten biggest clones make up roughly 40%. The germline CDR1 and CDR2 sequences are SGHRS and YFSETQ. There are 15 residues in the CDR3. V gave up 6 bases and J gave up 0 bases, with 10 bases separating them.

The receptor comes from a woman in her forties or fifties with Graves' ophthalmopathy. The sample taken for sequencing was peripheral blood. The genes are TRBV5-1 and TRBJ2-6; D ambiguous. The CDR3 nucleotides read TGCGCCAGCAAAGACCAGGTCTCTGGGGCCAACGTCCTGACTTTC. It is translated as CASKDQVSGANVLTF.